The 30 T cell receptor beta chains given below trace back to one sample, sequenced in a study of blood T cell repertoires in COVID-19. Generated by immunoSEQ multiplex PCR, the TCRdb table keeps only in-frame clones and is missing some. The sample lists 150,000 or so clones, 85% occurring once. The sequencing input was peripheral blood. The source is a middle-aged woman with active or convalescent COVID-19.

This rearrangement joins TRBV19 to TRBJ2-3; tentatively, D is TRBD2 (6 bases). The germline V gene has CDR1 LNHDA and CDR2 SQIVND (reference sequence). With 5 bases removed from V and 2 bases from J, the gap between germline ends came to 14 bases. The CDR3 runs to 15 residues. This CDR3 reads CASSLLTSNTDTQYF. DNA of the CDR3: TGTGCCAGTAGTCTCTTGACTAGTAACACAGATACGCAGTATTTT.

This clone has only a few counts. This chain uses TRBV5-4 with TRBJ2-5; maybe TRBD2 (6 bases). V lost 1 base to trimming and J lost 5 bases, with 9 bases between them. CDR3 length: 13 residues. The germline CDR1 and CDR2 sequences are SGHNT and YYREEE (reference sequence). This chain's CDR3 is CASSLRREETQYF. CDR3 DNA sequence: TGTGCCAGCAGCTTGCGTCGGGAGGAGACCCAGTACTTC.

This clone was found a few times. This chain links TRBV28 with TRBJ2-2; perhaps TRBD2 as D (5 bases). This CDR3 has 15 amino acids. Germline V CDR1 and CDR2: MDHEN, SYDVKM. The V and J ends lost 1 base and 4 bases respectively, with 10 bases between them. The CDR3 is CASSLSRAGTGELFF. CDR3 sequence (DNA): TGTGCCAGCAGTTTATCCCGGGCGGGCACCGGGGAGCTGTTTTTT.

The rearrangement uses TRBV28 and TRBJ1-5; the D is unclear. This CDR3 spans 17 amino acids. Germline values: CDR1 MDHEN, CDR2 SYDVKM. V lost 7 bases and J 0 bases, leaving 19 bases between the germline ends. In DNA form, the CDR3 reads TGTGCCAGCACCCTCACCCCCGGACTATCTAGCAATCAGCCCCAGCATTTT. Translated, it gives CASTLTPGLSSNQPQHF.

The chain combines TRBV30 with TRBJ1-6; TRBD1 is a possible D gene (5 bases). Trimming pared 2 bases from V and 10 bases from J, leaving 9 bases between. CDR1 and CDR2 (germline): GTSNPN, SVGIG (reference sequence). This CDR3 region has 12 residues. The CDR3 region is CAWSRGNSPLHF. DNA of the CDR3: TGTGCCTGGAGTAGGGGCAACTCACCCCTCCACTTT.

The rearrangement joins TRBV19 to TRBJ1-3, with TRBD1 as a possible D gene (5 bases). CDR3 length: 13 amino acids. The V end lost 9 bases, the J end lost 0 bases, and 9 bases lay between the germline ends. Germline V lookup: CDR1 LNHDA, CDR2 SQIVND (reference sequence). The CDR3 is CASRQSSGNTIYF. In DNA form, the CDR3 reads TGTGCCAGCCGACAGTCCTCTGGAAACACCATATATTTT.

The rearrangement links TRBV19 to TRBJ1-1; TRBD1 agrees at 7 bases. The V and J ends lost 3 bases and 9 bases, in that order; junction bases with no gene match: 10. From germline, CDR1 is LNHDA and CDR2 SQIVND (reference sequence). The CDR3 runs 14 residues. For the CDR3, the DNA is TGTGCCAGTAGTATGGACCCCCGACAGGGACAAGCTTTCTTT. Translated, it gives CASSMDPRQGQAFF.

This chain joins TRBV29-1 and TRBJ1-1; D ambiguous. Germline V gene lookup returns CDR1 SQVTM and CDR2 ANQGSEA. This CDR3 contains 13 residues. Trimming pared 7 bases from V and 0 bases from J, leaving 12 bases between. As DNA, the CDR3 is TGCAGCGCCACAGTATTCTTGAACACTGAAGCTTTCTTT. Amino acid sequence: CSATVFLNTEAFF.

The CDR3 nucleotides read TGTGCCAGCTCACCACCAACAGGGCCCAATGAGCAGTTCTTC. Translated: CASSPPTGPNEQFF. The V call is TRBV18, the J call TRBJ2-1; D perhaps matches TRBD1 (6 bases). V was clipped by 0 bases and J by 6 bases, with 9 bases between them. The length of the CDR3 is 14 residues. Germline loops: CDR1 KGHSH, CDR2 LQKENI.

Of note for this clone: Other DNA sequences in this sample translate to the same CDR3. V gene TRBV29-1 combines with J gene TRBJ1-1; TRBD1 might be the D (5 bases). Trimming removed 2 bases at V and 2 bases at J, with 9 bases between. From germline, CDR1 is SQVTM and CDR2 ANQGSEA. CDR3 length: 13 residues. CDR3 protein: CSVERQLNTEAFF. CDR3 DNA: TGCAGCGTTGAACGACAGTTAAACACTGAAGCTTTCTTT.

The chain carries TRBV18 and TRBJ1-5; 7 positions match TRBD1. With V trimmed by 0 bases and J by 10 bases, 3 bases remained unmatched. This CDR3 region has 13 residues. Germline V lookup: CDR1 KGHSH, CDR2 LQKENI. CDR3 in amino acids: CASSPPHRGPQHF. CDR3 nucleotide sequence: TGTGCCAGCTCACCACCTCACAGGGGACCCCAGCATTTT.

The CDR3 spells CSVQQGNRNSPLHF. CDR3 in DNA: TGCAGCGTTCAACAGGGGAATAGGAATTCACCCCTCCACTTT. J is TRBJ1-6 and V is TRBV29-1; 7 nucleotides match TRBD1. From germline, CDR1 is SQVTM and CDR2 ANQGSEA. The CDR3 is 14 residues long. V was clipped by 5 bases and J by 7 bases; unmatched bases: 8.

For the CDR3, the DNA is TGTGCCAGCAGCGTAGGCCAGGCGTCGAACACTGAAGCTTTCTTT. Protein: CASSVGQASNTEAFF. The chain joins TRBV9 to TRBJ1-1; D unresolved. CDR1 is SGDLS, CDR2 YYNGEE, per germline. V shed 0 bases and J shed 1 base, with 10 bases lying between them. The CDR3 totals 15 residues. Looking up the rest from reference TRBV9 and TRBJ1-1 gives the full variable domain: DSGVTQTPKHLITATGQRVTLRCSPRSGDLSVYWYQQSLDQGLQFLIQYYNGEERAKGNILERFSAQQFPDLHSELNLSSLELGDSALYFCASSVGQASNTEAFFGQGTRLTVV.

This clone was recorded only once. The V and J genes are TRBV19 and TRBJ1-3; a possible D gene is TRBD1 (5 bases). Germline lookup yields CDR1 LNHDA and CDR2 SQIVND (reference sequence). The CDR3 has 14 amino acids. V was clipped by 8 bases and J by 1 base, with 12 bases between them. The CDR3 region is CASRPGFSGNTIYF. DNA for the CDR3: TGTGCCAGTCGCCCAGGGTTTTCTGGAAACACCATATATTTT. The full variable domain, its missing parts supplied by reference TRBV19 and TRBJ1-3, is DGGITQSPKYLFRKEGQNVTLSCEQNLNHDAMYWYRQDPGQGLRLIYYSQIVNDFQKGDIAEGYSVSREKKESFPLTVTSAQKNPTAFYLCASRPGFSGNTIYFGEGSWLTVV.

This chain links TRBV5-6 with TRBJ2-2, with 8 bases matching TRBD2. Germline lookup yields CDR1 SGHDT and CDR2 YYEEEE. The CDR3 covers 18 residues. The V and J ends lost 4 bases and 0 bases, in that order; junction bases with no gene match: 11. The CDR3 is CASSDAQIAGSNTGELFF. Written as DNA, the CDR3 is TGTGCCAGCAGCGACGCACAAATAGCGGGGTCGAACACCGGGGAGCTGTTTTTT.

The chain is built from TRBV5-4 and TRBJ2-5, with D unresolved. From germline, CDR1 is SGHNT and CDR2 YYREEE (reference sequence). The CDR3 spans 14 residues. V was cut by 4 bases and J by 5 bases, with 15 bases left in between. The CDR3 sequence: CASSPQLLGETQYF. The CDR3, as DNA: TGTGCCAGCAGCCCACAACTCCTCGGGGAGACCCAGTACTTC.

This clone was seen only a few times. The CDR3 nucleotides are TGTGCCAGCAGCTTCCGGGACACCAATGGCTACACCTTC. Amino acid sequence: CASSFRDTNGYTF. This chain connects TRBV7-9 to TRBJ1-2; D perhaps matches TRBD1 (6 bases). The CDR3 consists of 13 residues. Trimming stripped 3 bases from V and 6 bases from J, with 11 bases between. The germline V gene has CDR1 SEHNR and CDR2 FQNEAQ (reference sequence).

The chain carries TRBV19 and TRBJ1-4; D is perhaps TRBD1 (6 bases). V lost 4 bases, J lost 7 bases, and 13 bases lay in between. The length of the CDR3 is 14 residues. Germline lookup yields CDR1 LNHDA and CDR2 SQIVND (reference sequence). The CDR3 nucleotides are TGTGCCAGTAGTACCTATCAGGGGAGTGAAAAACTGTTTTTT. Its protein product is CASSTYQGSEKLFF. Using reference TRBV19 and TRBJ1-4 for the parts outside the CDR3, the full variable domain is DGGITQSPKYLFRKEGQNVTLSCEQNLNHDAMYWYRQDPGQGLRLIYYSQIVNDFQKGDIAEGYSVSREKKESFPLTVTSAQKNPTAFYLCASSTYQGSEKLFFGSGTQLSVL.

The chain recombines TRBV6-5 with TRBJ1-4, with 7 bases that match TRBD1. J was trimmed by 5 bases and V by 8 bases; bases with no gene match: 8. The germline CDR1 and CDR2 sequences are MNHEY and SVGAGI. The CDR3 is 14 residues long. The CDR3 coding sequence is TGTGCCAGCCAACCGCCAGGGGGGAATGAAAAACTGTTTTTT. Translating gives CASQPPGGNEKLFF.

V gene TRBV28 combines with J gene TRBJ1-6, with D tentatively TRBD1 (5 bases). Trimming left V 7 bases short and J 9 bases short, with 10 bases between. CDR1 is MDHEN, CDR2 SYDVKM, per germline. This CDR3 region has 12 residues. The CDR3 spells CASTKGFSPLHF. The CDR3 nucleotides read TGTGCCAGCACAAAGGGGTTTTCACCCCTCCACTTT.

In this sample, this clone turned up once. The chain is built from TRBV5-1 and TRBJ1-4; maybe TRBD1 (6 bases). Germline values: CDR1 SGHRS, CDR2 YFSETQ. Trimming removed 7 bases at V and 7 bases at J, with 11 bases between. This CDR3 region has 12 residues. CDR3 sequence (DNA): TGCGCCAGCCGGGGGGCGGGTGAAAAACTGTTTTTT. Translation gives CASRGAGEKLFF.

The chain links TRBV6-1 to TRBJ1-2; D not resolved. The CDR3 is 13 amino acids. The germline V and J ends were trimmed by 3 bases and 10 bases, with 15 bases remaining between them. Per the germline V gene, CDR1 is MNHNS and CDR2 is SASEGT. DNA for the CDR3: TGTGCCAGCAGTGATTGGGCTTTCCAAGACTACACCTTC. Translated: CASSDWAFQDYTF.

The chain joins TRBV9 to TRBJ1-2, with a weak D call TRBD1 (5 bases). CDR3 length equals 15 residues. Looked up from germline, CDR1 is SGDLS and CDR2 is YYNGEE. Deletions cut 3 bases from V and 7 bases from J, with 19 bases between. The CDR3 DNA is TGTGCCAGCAGCGGATTACATATCCAGGGCCTTGGCTACACCTTC. Translated, it gives CASSGLHIQGLGYTF. The full variable domain, rest sourced from reference TRBV9 and TRBJ1-2, is DSGVTQTPKHLITATGQRVTLRCSPRSGDLSVYWYQQSLDQGLQFLIQYYNGEERAKGNILERFSAQQFPDLHSELNLSSLELGDSALYFCASSGLHIQGLGYTFGSGTRLTVV.

The J gene is TRBJ2-1, the V gene TRBV11-3; TRBD2 matches at 8 bases. V was clipped by 3 bases and J by 4 bases; unmatched bases: 5. This CDR3 comprises 15 residues. Germline V gene data show CDR1 as SGHNT and CDR2 as YENEEA. CDR3 sequence (DNA): TGTGCCAGCAGCTTGAGCGGGGGCCCTTACAATGAGCAGTTCTTC. Amino acids: CASSLSGGPYNEQFF.

This chain uses TRBV6-2 or TRBV6-3 with TRBJ2-7, with 10 bases aligning to TRBD2. Germline CDR1 is MNHEY and CDR2 is SVGEGT. The J segment lost 3 bases and the V segment lost 5 bases, leaving 13 bases of the junction unmatched. This CDR3 has 17 residues. CDR3 in amino acids: CASSADRGLASYYEQYF. Here the CDR3 DNA reads TGTGCCAGCAGTGCAGACAGGGGACTAGCGAGCTACTACGAGCAGTACTTC.

V gene TRBV28 combines with J gene TRBJ2-4, with 8 bases matching TRBD2. This CDR3 has 13 residues. Germline V gene sequence: CDR1 MDHEN, CDR2 SYDVKM. With V trimmed by 10 bases and J by 6 bases, 8 bases remained unmatched. The CDR3 region is CAIRGSGVNIQYF. In DNA, the CDR3 is TGTGCCATCCGGGGTAGCGGGGTAAACATTCAGTACTTC.

This chain's CDR3 is CAWTNDNYEQYF. In DNA, the CDR3 is TGTGCCTGGACCAACGACAACTACGAGCAGTACTTC. The chain uses TRBV30 and TRBJ2-7; D is ambiguous. The V and J ends lost 4 bases and 3 bases respectively, with 10 bases between them. CDR1 is GTSNPN and CDR2 is SVGIG in the germline V gene (reference sequence). The CDR3 contains 12 residues.

The chain links TRBV5-1 to TRBJ2-3, with 11 nucleotides matching TRBD2. With V trimmed by 2 bases and J by 4 bases, 9 bases remained unmatched. Germline assignment: CDR1 SGHRS and CDR2 YFSETQ. There are 17 residues in the CDR3. The chain's CDR3 is CASSLFTSGRGSDTQYF. Written as DNA, the CDR3 is TGCGCCAGCAGCTTATTTACTAGCGGGAGAGGTTCAGATACGCAGTATTTT. Together with reference TRBV5-1 and TRBJ2-3, the CDR3 gives the full variable domain: KAGVTQTPRYLIKTRGQQVTLSCSPISGHRSVSWYQQTPGQGLQFLFEYFSETQRNKGNFPGRFSGRQFSNSRSEMNVSTLELGDSALYLCASSLFTSGRGSDTQYFGPGTRLTVL.

Notes on this clone: The sample holds other DNA sequences that translate to the same CDR3. The chain joins TRBV5-1 to TRBJ2-5; D is unclear. The ends were cut back, 0 bases at V and 2 bases at J, with 5 bases in the middle. This CDR3 has 13 amino acids. CDR1 is SGHRS, CDR2 YFSETQ, per germline. The DNA for the CDR3 is TGCGCCAGCAGCTTGGGACTTCAAGAGACCCAGTACTTC. This gives the protein CASSLGLQETQYF.

This CDR3 is CASVRAVPNNEQFF. The CDR3 coding sequence is TGCGCCAGCGTCAGGGCGGTTCCTAACAATGAGCAGTTCTTC. V is TRBV5-1 and J is TRBJ2-1; D may be TRBD1 (5 bases). This CDR3 has 14 residues. The germline V and J ends were trimmed by 7 bases and 5 bases, with 16 bases remaining between them. The germline V gene has CDR1 SGHRS and CDR2 YFSETQ.